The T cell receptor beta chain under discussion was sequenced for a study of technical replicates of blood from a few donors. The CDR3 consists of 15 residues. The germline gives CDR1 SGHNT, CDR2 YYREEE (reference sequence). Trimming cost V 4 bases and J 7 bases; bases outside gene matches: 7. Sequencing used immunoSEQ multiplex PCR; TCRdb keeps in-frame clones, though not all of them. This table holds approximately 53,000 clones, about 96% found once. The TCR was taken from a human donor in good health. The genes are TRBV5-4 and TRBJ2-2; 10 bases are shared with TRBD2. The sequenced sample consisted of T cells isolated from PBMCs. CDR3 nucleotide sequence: TGTGCCAGCAGCGGCAGCGGGAGGGCCTTCGGGGAGCTGTTTTTT. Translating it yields CASSGSGRAFGELFF. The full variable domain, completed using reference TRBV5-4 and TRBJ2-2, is ETGVTQSPTHLIKTRGQQVTLRCSSQSGHNTVSWYQQALGQGPQFIFQYYREEENGRGNFPPRFSGLQFPNYSSELNVNALELDDSALYLCASSGSGRAFGELFFGEGSRLTVL.